One T cell receptor (beta chain) is described in this entry. The antigen is undetermined. Using immunoSEQ multiplex PCR, the repertoire was profiled, and TCRdb retains in-frame clones only, with some absent. The sample records approximately 280,000 clones, around nine tenths being singletons. This record belongs to a study of cytomegalovirus exposure and HLA in healthy donors. The germline V gene has CDR1 MGHDK and CDR2 SYGVNS. Trimming took 5 bases from V and 1 from J; bases not matched to a gene: 4. This CDR3 comprises 14 residues. Study results and caveats: In the approximately 130 validation repertoires, a later analysis found that first-cohort TCR clusters tended to co-occur. Rare TCR sequences dominated, though some public TCRs recurred in many donors. The classifier was said to identify cytomegalovirus status with high specificity and sensitivity.

This sequence originates from a young woman in good health and CMV-seronegative. The sequenced sample was PBMCs. The chain carries TRBV25-1 and TRBJ2-5; 7 nucleotides line up with TRBD1. The CDR3 DNA sequence: TGTGCCAGCAGTAAACGGACAGGCCAAGAGACCCAGTACTTC. Protein: CASSKRTGQETQYF.